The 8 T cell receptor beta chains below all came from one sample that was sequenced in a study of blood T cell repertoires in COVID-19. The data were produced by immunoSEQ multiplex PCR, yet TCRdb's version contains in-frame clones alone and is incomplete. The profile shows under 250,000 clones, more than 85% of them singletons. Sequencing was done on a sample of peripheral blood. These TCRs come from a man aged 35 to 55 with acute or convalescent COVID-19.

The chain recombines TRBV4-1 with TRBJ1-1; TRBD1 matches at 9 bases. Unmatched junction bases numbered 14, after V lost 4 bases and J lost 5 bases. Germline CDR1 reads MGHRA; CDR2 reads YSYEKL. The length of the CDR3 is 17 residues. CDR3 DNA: TGCGCCAGCAGCCCATCCCCCCCAGGGACAGGGTGGACTGAAGCTTTCTTT. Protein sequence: CASSPSPPGTGWTEAFF.

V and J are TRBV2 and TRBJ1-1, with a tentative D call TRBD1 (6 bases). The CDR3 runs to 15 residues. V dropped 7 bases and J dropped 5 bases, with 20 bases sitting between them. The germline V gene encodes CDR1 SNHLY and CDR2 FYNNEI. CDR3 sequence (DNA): TGTGCCAGCATCCTAGACGGGGGGCATACGACTGAAGCTTTCTTT. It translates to CASILDGGHTTEAFF.

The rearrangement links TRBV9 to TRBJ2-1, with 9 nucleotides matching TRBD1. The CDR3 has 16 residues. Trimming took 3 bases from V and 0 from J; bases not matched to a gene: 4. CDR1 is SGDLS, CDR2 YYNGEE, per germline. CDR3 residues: CASSATGGFSYNEQFF. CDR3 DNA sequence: TGTGCCAGCAGCGCGACAGGGGGGTTCTCCTACAATGAGCAGTTCTTC.

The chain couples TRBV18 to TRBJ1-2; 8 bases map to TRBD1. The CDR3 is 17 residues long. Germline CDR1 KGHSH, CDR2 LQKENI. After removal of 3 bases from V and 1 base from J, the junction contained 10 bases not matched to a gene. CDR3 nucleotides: TGTGCCAGCTCACCCCGGGACAGGAGTAAACTTAACTATGGCTACACCTTC. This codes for CASSPRDRSKLNYGYTF.

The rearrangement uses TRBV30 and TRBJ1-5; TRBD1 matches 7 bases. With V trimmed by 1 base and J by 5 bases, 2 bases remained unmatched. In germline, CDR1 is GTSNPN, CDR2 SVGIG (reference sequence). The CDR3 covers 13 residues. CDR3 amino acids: CAWSDRGYQPQHF. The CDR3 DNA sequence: TGTGCCTGGAGTGACAGGGGATATCAGCCCCAGCATTTT.

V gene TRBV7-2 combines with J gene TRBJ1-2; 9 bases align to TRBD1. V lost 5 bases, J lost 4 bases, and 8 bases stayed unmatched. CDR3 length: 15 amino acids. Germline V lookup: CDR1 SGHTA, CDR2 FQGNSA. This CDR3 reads CASSPGTGSLYGYTF. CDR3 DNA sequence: TGTGCCAGCAGCCCAGGGACAGGGAGCCTCTATGGCTACACCTTC.

The DNA of the CDR3 is TGCAGCGTGTCGGACAGGGAATTTAATGGCTACACCTTC. This encodes CSVSDREFNGYTF. J is TRBJ1-2 and V is TRBV29-1; 8 nucleotides line up with TRBD1. CDR3 length: 13 residues. With V trimmed by 6 bases and J by 6 bases, 9 bases remained unmatched. In germline, CDR1 is SQVTM, CDR2 ANQGSEA. The entire variable domain, with the rest obtained from reference TRBV29-1 and TRBJ1-2, is as follows: SAVISQKPSRDICQRGTSLTIQCQVDSQVTMMFWYRQQPGQSLTLIATANQGSEATYESGFVIDKFPISRPNLTFSTLTVSNMSPEDSSIYLCSVSDREFNGYTFGSGTRLTVV.

DNA of the CDR3: TGTGCCAGCAGCTTAGGATCCCAGACAGGAAGGGCTTTCTTT. Protein: CASSLGSQTGRAFF. The V gene is TRBV7-9, the J gene TRBJ1-1, with D maybe TRBD1 (6 bases). The CDR3 consists of 14 residues. V was trimmed by 1 base and J by 11 bases, leaving 17 bases between them. From germline, CDR1 is SEHNR and CDR2 FQNEAQ (reference sequence).